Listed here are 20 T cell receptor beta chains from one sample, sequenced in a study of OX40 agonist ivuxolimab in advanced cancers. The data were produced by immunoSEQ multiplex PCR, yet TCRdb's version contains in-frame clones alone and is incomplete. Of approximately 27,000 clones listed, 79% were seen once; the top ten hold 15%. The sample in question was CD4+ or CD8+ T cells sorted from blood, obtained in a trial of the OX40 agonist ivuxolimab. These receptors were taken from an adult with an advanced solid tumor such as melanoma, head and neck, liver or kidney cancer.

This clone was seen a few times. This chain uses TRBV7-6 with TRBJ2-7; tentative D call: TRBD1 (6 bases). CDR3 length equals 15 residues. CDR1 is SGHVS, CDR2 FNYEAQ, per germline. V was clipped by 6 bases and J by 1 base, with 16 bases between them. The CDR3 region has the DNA TGTGCCAGCAGTCCCGTAACGGGGACATCCTACGAGCAGTACTTC. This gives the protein CASSPVTGTSYEQYF. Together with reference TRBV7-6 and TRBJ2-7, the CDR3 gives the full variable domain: GAGVSQSPRYKVTKRGQDVALRCDPISGHVSLYWYRQALGQGPEFLTYFNYEAQQDKSGLPNDRFSAERPEGSISTLTIQRTEQRDSAMYRCASSPVTGTSYEQYFGPGTRLTVT.

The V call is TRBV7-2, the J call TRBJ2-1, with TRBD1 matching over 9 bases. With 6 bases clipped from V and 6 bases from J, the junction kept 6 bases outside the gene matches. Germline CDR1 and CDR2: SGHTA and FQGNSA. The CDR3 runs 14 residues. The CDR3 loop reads CASRRDRASNEQFF. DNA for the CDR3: TGTGCCAGCAGGCGGGACAGGGCCTCCAATGAGCAGTTCTTC.

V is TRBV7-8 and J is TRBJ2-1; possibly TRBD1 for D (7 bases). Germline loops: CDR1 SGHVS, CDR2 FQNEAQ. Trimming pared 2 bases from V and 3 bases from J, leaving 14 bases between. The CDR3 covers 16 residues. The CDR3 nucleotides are TGTGCCAGCAGCTTAATGGGAGGACAGGTCTACAATGAGCAGTTCTTC. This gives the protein CASSLMGGQVYNEQFF.

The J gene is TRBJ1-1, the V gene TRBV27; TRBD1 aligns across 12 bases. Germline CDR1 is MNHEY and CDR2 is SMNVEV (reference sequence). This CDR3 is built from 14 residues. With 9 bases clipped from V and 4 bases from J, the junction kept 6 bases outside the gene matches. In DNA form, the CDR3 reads TGTGCCAGTGGGACAGGGGGCTGGGGCACTGAAGCTTTCTTT. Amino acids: CASGTGGWGTEAFF.

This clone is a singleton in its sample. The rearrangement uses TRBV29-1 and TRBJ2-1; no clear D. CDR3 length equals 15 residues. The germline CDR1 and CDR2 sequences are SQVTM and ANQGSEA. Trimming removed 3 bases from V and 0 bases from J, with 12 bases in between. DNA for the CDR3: TGCAGCGTTGAGGGTACTGAGAGCTCCTACAATGAGCAGTTCTTC. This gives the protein CSVEGTESSYNEQFF.

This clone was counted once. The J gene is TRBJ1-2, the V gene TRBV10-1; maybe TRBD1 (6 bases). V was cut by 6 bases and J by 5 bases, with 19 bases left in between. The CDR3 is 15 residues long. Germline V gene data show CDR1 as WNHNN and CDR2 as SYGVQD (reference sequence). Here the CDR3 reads CASSPHRDIPYGYTF. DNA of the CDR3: TGCGCCAGCAGCCCCCACCGGGACATACCTTATGGCTACACCTTC.

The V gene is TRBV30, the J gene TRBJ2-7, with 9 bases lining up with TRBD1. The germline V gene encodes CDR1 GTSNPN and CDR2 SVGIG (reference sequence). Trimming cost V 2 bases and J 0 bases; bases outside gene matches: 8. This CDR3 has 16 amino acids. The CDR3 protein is CAWSLRGQGPSYEQYF. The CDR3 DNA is TGTGCCTGGAGTCTCAGGGGACAGGGTCCCTCCTACGAGCAGTACTTC.

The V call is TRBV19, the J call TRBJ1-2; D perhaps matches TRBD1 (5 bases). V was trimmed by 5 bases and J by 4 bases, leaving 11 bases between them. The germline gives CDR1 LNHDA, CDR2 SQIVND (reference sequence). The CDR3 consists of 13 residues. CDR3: CASSFGGAYGYTF. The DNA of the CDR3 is TGTGCCAGTAGTTTCGGGGGTGCCTATGGCTACACCTTC.

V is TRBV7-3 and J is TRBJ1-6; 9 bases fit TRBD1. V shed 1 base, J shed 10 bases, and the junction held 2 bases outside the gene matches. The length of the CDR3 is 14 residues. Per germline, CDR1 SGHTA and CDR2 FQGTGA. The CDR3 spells CASSLRQGESPLHF. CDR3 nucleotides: TGTGCCAGCAGCTTAAGACAGGGGGAATCACCCCTCCACTTT.

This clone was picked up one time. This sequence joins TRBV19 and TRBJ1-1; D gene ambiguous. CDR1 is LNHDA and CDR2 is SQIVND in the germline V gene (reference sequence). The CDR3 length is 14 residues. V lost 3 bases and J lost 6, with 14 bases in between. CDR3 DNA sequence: TGTGCCAGTAGTATCAGTTCGTGGAGCCCTGAAGCTTTCTTT. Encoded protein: CASSISSWSPEAFF.

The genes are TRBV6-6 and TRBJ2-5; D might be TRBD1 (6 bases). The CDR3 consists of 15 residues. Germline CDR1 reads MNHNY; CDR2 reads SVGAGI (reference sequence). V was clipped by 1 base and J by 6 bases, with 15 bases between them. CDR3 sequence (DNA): TGTGCCAGCAGTTACTTCACTACAGGGACGAAGACCCAGTACTTC. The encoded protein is CASSYFTTGTKTQYF.

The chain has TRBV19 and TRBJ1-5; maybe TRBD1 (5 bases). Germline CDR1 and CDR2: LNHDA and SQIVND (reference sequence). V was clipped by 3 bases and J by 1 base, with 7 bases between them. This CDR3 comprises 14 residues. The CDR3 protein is CASSIWDSNQPQHF. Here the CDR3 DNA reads TGTGCCAGTAGTATTTGGGACAGCAATCAGCCCCAGCATTTT. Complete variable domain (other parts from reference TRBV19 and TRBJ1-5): DGGITQSPKYLFRKEGQNVTLSCEQNLNHDAMYWYRQDPGQGLRLIYYSQIVNDFQKGDIAEGYSVSREKKESFPLTVTSAQKNPTAFYLCASSIWDSNQPQHFGDGTRLSIL.

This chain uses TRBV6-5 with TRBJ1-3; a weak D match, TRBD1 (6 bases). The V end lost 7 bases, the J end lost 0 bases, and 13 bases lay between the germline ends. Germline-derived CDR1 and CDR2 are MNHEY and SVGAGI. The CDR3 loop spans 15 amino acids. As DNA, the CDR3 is TGTGCCAGCAAAGAGGGAGGGGGCTCTGGAAACACCATATATTTT. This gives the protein CASKEGGGSGNTIYF.

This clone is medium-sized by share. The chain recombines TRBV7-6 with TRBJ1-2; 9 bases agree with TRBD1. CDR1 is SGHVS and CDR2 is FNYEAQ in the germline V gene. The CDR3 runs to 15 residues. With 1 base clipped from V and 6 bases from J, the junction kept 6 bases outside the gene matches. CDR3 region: CASSLEGTGSDGYTF. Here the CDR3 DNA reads TGTGCCAGCAGCTTAGAGGGGACAGGGAGCGATGGCTACACCTTC.

The CDR3 DNA reads as TGTGCCAGCAGTCCCCTGGGCGTCACTCGGTACAATGAGCAGTTCTTC. Amino acid sequence: CASSPLGVTRYNEQFF. The V gene is TRBV28, the J gene TRBJ2-1; D ambiguous. CDR1 and CDR2 (germline): MDHEN, SYDVKM. Trimming took off 5 bases at V and 4 bases at J, with 18 bases between the two ends. The CDR3 totals 16 residues.

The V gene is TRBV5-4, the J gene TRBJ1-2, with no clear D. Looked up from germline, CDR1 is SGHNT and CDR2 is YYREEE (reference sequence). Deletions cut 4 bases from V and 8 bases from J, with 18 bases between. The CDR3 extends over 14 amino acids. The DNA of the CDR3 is TGTGCCAGCAGCCCCCTTTCCCAGTCGGGCGGCTACACCTTC. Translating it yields CASSPLSQSGGYTF.

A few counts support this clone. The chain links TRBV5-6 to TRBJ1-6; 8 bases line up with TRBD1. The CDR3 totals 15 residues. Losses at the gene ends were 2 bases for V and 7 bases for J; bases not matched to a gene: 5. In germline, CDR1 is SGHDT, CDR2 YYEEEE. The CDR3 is CASSLLTGDNSPLHF. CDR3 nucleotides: TGTGCCAGCAGCTTATTGACAGGGGACAATTCACCCCTCCACTTT. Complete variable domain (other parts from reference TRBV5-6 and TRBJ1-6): DAGVTQSPTHLIKTRGQQVTLRCSPKSGHDTVSWYQQALGQGPQFIFQYYEEEERQRGNFPDRFSGHQFPNYSSELNVNALLLGDSALYLCASSLLTGDNSPLHFGNGTRLTVT.

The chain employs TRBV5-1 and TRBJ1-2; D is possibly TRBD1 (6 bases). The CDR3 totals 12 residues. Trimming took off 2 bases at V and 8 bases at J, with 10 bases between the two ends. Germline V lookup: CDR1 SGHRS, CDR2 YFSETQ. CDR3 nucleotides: TGCGCCAGCAGCTTTAGGACAGACGGCTACACCTTC. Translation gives CASSFRTDGYTF.

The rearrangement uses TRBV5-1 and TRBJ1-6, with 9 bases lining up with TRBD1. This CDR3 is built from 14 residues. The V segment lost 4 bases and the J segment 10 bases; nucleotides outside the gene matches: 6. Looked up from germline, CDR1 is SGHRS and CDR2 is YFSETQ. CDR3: CASSTDRGASPLHF. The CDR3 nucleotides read TGCGCCAGCAGCACGGACAGGGGCGCCTCACCCCTCCACTTT. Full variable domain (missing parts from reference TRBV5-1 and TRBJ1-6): KAGVTQTPRYLIKTRGQQVTLSCSPISGHRSVSWYQQTPGQGLQFLFEYFSETQRNKGNFPGRFSGRQFSNSRSEMNVSTLELGDSALYLCASSTDRGASPLHFGNGTRLTVT.

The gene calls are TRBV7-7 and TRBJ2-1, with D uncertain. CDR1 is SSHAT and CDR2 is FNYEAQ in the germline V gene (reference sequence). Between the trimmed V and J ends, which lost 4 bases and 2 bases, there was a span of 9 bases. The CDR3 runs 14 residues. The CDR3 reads CASSSAGAYNEQFF. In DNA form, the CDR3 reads TGTGCCAGCAGCTCGGCAGGAGCCTACAATGAGCAGTTCTTC.